This entry features one T cell receptor beta chain sequence. Its antigen is as yet unknown. Per sample, a minimum of 6 million PBMCs were isolated. CDR1 and CDR2 from the germline V gene are GTSNPN and SVGIG (reference sequence). V shed 3 bases and J shed 5 bases, with 12 bases lying between them. The CDR3 has 13 residues. The record originates from a study of blood T cells in healthy people across ages. A sample-barcoded 5' primer and a J-beta primer mix were used in a second PCR of about 6 to 11 cycles. TCRdb recomputed calls from the 5' RACE reads with MiXCR, one row per CDR3 protein. The sample has roughly 800,000 distinct CDR3 sequences, more than 45% seen once; the top ten hold around 22%. General study points: Roughly linear declines in TCR beta diversity per million T cells occurred with age. There was no known CMV status for donors, so expanded clonotype changes were possibly confounded. Long-lived donors exceeded aged donors in naive CD4+ cells and diversity.

Sequencing was done on a sample of blood. This receptor was identified in a man aged 30 to 45 in good health. The rearrangement joins TRBV30 to TRBJ2-3, with D perhaps matching TRBD2 (7 bases). The CDR3 DNA is TGTGCCTGGAGGGAGGGGGGGGAAGATACGCAGTATTTT. This gives the protein CAWREGGEDTQYF.